Here is one TCR beta chain with its context. No antigen is known for it. TCR alpha and beta CDR3 regions were amplified from RNA using iRepertoire nested multiplex PCR. One-step reverse transcription and amplification started from approximately 100-400 ng of tissue mRNA or PBMC total RNA. One entry per CDR3 protein, called by TCRdb with MiXCR from the multiplex PCR reads. The sample yields over 15,000 distinct CDR3 sequences, 55% to 70% seen once. Looked up from germline, CDR1 is MNHEY and CDR2 is SVGEGT. This CDR3 is built from 15 residues. V trimming: 5 bases; J trimming: 3 bases; junction bases outside the gene matches: 8. These data originate in a study of glioma-infiltrating T cells. Study-level points and caveats: Gliomas, especially low-grade, showed above-expected tissue-blood divergence; non-neoplastic patients showed below. CDR3 overlap between tissue and blood was very small.

Sequencing was performed on glioma tissue, nonneoplastic brain tissue, or PBMCs (not recorded which). This sequence originates from a human donor with low-grade glioma or glioblastoma, undergoing nonglioma brain surgery, or in good health (not recorded which). The V gene is TRBV6-2 or TRBV6-3, the J gene TRBJ2-3; 7 positions match TRBD2. The DNA of the CDR3 is TGTGCCAGCAGTCGGGGACTAAGCGGGACAGATACGCAGTATTTT. Encoded protein: CASSRGLSGTDTQYF.